The next 5 T cell receptor beta chains were all read from a single sample in a study of T cells in Graves' hyperthyroidism and ophthalmopathy. TCR beta CDR3 sequences were amplified from RNA transcripts. The HTBI primer set drove a first-round RT-PCR of the TCR CDR3. TCRdb used MiXCR to reprocess the multiplex PCR reads, holding one entry per CDR3 protein. The table shows just under 750,000 distinct CDR3 sequences, with around 40% occurring only once. Input material: blood. The receptors derive from a woman aged 40 to 50 with Graves' hyperthyroidism.

In this sample, this clonotype turned up a few times. This chain links TRBV4-1 with TRBJ1-6; TRBD1 matches 7 bases. The CDR3 loop spans 14 amino acids. The trim removed 3 bases at V and 8 bases at J, leaving 4 bases unmatched. CDR1 and CDR2 from the germline V gene are MGHRA and YSYEKL. The CDR3 bases are TGCGCCAGCAGCCAGACAGGGTTTTATTCACCCCTCCACTTT. The encoded protein is CASSQTGFYSPLHF.

This clonotype was seen ten or more times. This chain connects TRBV15 to TRBJ2-7; D call uncertain. CDR1 and CDR2 (germline): LNHNV, YYDKDF (reference sequence). V dropped 0 bases and J dropped 3 bases, with 6 bases sitting between them. The CDR3 totals 13 residues. In DNA form, the CDR3 reads TGTGCCACCAGCAGAGATCGAGGCTACGAGCAGTACTTC. As protein: CATSRDRGYEQYF. The full variable domain, rest sourced from reference TRBV15 and TRBJ2-7, is DAMVIQNPRYQVTQFGKPVTLSCSQTLNHNVMYWYQQKSSQAPKLLFHYYDKDFNNEADTPDNFQSRRPNTSFCFLDIRSPGLGDTAMYLCATSRDRGYEQYFGPGTRLTVT.

This clonotype was recorded at least ten times. This chain connects TRBV19 to TRBJ1-5; D gene uncertain. This CDR3 is 14 amino acids long. The germline V gene has CDR1 LNHDA and CDR2 SQIVND (reference sequence). The ends were cut back, 7 bases at V and 0 bases at J, with 10 bases in the middle. Here the CDR3 DNA reads TGTGCCAGTAAAGAGATCCTTAGCAATCAGCCCCAGCATTTT. Translated, it gives CASKEILSNQPQHF. Full variable domain (rest looked up from reference TRBV19 and TRBJ1-5): DGGITQSPKYLFRKEGQNVTLSCEQNLNHDAMYWYRQDPGQGLRLIYYSQIVNDFQKGDIAEGYSVSREKKESFPLTVTSAQKNPTAFYLCASKEILSNQPQHFGDGTRLSIL.

This clonotype has a handful of counts. This rearrangement joins TRBV7-2 to TRBJ1-6; D possibly corresponds to TRBD1 (6 bases). Trimming shortened V by 5 bases and J by 8 bases, and 22 bases separated the two germline ends. Per germline, CDR1 SGHTA and CDR2 FQGNSA. This CDR3 has 17 residues. CDR3 in DNA: TGTGCCAGCAGCCAAGAAGGACTGGGGACAAAGCATTCACCCCTCCACTTT. Translation: CASSQEGLGTKHSPLHF.

This clonotype was seen ten or more times. The chain is built from TRBV5-1 and TRBJ2-2, with 8 positions matching TRBD1. J lost 7 bases, V lost 4 bases, and 9 bases had no gene match. Germline loops: CDR1 SGHRS, CDR2 YFSETQ. The CDR3 extends over 15 amino acids. This CDR3 reads CASSLPDRDIGELFF. The CDR3 DNA reads as TGCGCCAGCAGCCTCCCGGACAGGGATATCGGGGAGCTGTTTTTT.